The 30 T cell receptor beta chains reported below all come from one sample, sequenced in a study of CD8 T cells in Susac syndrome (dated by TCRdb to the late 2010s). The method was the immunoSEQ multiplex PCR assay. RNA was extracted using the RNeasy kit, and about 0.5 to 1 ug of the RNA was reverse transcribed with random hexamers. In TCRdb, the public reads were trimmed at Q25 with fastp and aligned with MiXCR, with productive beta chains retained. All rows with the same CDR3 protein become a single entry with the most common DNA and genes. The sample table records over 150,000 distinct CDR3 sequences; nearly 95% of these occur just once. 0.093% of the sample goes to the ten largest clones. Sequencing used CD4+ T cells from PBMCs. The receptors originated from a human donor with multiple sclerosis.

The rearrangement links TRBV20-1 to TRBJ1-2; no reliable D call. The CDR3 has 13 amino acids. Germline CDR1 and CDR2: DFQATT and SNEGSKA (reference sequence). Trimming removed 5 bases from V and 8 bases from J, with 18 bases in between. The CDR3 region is CSAPADSKPGYTF. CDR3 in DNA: TGCAGTGCTCCTGCTGATTCGAAGCCGGGCTACACCTTC.

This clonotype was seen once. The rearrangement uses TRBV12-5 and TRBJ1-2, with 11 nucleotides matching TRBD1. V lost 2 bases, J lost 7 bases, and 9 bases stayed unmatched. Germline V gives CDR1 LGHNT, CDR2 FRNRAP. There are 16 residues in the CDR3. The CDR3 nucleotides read TGTGCTAGTGGTTTGTACCGGGACAGGGGGTCCTCTGGCTACACCTTC. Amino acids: CASGLYRDRGSSGYTF.

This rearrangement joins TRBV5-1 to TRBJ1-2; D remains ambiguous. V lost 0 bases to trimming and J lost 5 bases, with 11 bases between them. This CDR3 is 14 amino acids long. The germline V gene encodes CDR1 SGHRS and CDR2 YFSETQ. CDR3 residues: CASSLGVIGYGYTF. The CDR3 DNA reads TGCGCCAGCAGCTTGGGAGTAATTGGTTATGGCTACACCTTC.

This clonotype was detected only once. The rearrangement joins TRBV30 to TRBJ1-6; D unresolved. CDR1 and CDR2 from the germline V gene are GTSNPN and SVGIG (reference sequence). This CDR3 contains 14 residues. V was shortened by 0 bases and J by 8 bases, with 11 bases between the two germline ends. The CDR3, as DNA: TGTGCCTGGAGTGTAAGGGCGCAGGATTCACCCCTCCACTTT. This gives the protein CAWSVRAQDSPLHF.

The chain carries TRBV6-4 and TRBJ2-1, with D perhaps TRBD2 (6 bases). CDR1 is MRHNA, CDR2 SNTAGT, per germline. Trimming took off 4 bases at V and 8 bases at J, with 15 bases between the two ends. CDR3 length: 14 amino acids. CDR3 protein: CASSVRGAFDEQFF. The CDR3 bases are TGTGCCAGCAGTGTTCGCGGGGCCTTCGATGAGCAGTTCTTC.

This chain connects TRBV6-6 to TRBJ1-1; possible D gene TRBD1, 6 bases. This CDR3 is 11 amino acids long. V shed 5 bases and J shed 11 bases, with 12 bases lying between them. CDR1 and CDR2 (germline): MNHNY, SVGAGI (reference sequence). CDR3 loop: CASSAQGGAFF. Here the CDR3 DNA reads TGTGCCAGCAGTGCACAGGGTGGTGCTTTCTTT.

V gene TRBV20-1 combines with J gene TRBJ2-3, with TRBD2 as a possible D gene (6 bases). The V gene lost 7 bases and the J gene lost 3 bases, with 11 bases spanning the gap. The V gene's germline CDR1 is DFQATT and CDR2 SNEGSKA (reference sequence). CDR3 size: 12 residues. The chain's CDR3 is CSVGGGTDTQYF. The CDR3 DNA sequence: TGCAGTGTAGGTGGGGGGACAGATACGCAGTATTTT.

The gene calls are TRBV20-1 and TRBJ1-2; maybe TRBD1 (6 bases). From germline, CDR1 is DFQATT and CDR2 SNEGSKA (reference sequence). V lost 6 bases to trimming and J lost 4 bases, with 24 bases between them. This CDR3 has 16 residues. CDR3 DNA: TGCAGTGCAACCCCGCAAGGGGGGGGCAGGAGCTATGGCTACACCTTC. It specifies CSATPQGGGRSYGYTF.

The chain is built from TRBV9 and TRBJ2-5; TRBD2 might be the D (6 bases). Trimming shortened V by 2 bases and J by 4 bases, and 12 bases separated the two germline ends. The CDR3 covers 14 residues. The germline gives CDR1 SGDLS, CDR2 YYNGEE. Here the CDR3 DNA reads TGTGCCAGCAGCGTGGGGGGAGTAGCAGAGACCCAGTACTTC. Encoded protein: CASSVGGVAETQYF.

The CDR3 region is CSARPPSGRRDEQFF. The CDR3 coding sequence is TGCAGTGCTAGACCCCCTAGCGGGAGACGGGATGAGCAGTTCTTC. V usage is TRBV20-1 and J usage is TRBJ2-1; TRBD2 aligns across 10 bases. The V and J ends lost 2 bases and 8 bases, in that order; junction bases with no gene match: 9. The CDR3 has 15 residues. Per germline, CDR1 DFQATT and CDR2 SNEGSKA (reference sequence).

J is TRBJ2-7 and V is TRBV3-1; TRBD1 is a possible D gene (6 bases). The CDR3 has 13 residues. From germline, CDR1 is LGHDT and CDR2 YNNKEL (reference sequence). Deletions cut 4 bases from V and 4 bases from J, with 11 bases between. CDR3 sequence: CASSRGGQYEQYF. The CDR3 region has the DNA TGTGCCAGCAGCCGCGGCGGACAGTACGAGCAGTACTTC.

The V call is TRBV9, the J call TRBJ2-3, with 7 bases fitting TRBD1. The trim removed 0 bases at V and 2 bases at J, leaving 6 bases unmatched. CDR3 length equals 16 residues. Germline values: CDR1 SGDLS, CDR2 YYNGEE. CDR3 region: CASSVGGGFYTDTQYF. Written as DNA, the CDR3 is TGTGCCAGCAGCGTAGGAGGGGGCTTCTACACAGATACGCAGTATTTT.

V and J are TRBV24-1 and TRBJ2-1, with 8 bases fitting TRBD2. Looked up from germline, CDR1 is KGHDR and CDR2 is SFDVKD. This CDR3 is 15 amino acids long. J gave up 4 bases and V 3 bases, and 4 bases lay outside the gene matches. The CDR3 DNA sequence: TGTGCCACCAGTGATCCCGGACTAGCTTACAATGAGCAGTTCTTC. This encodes CATSDPGLAYNEQFF.

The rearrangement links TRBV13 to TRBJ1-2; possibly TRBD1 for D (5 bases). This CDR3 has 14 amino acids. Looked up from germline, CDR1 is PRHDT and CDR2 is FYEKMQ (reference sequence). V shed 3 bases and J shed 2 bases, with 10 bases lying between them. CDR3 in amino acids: CASSFGARNYGYTF. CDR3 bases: TGTGCCAGCAGCTTCGGGGCTAGGAACTATGGCTACACCTTC.

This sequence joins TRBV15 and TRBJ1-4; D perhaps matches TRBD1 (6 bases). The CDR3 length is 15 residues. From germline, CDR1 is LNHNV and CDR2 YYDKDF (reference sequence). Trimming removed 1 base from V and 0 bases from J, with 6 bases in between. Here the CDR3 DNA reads TGTGCCACCAGCAGAGGACAGGCAACTAATGAAAAACTGTTTTTT. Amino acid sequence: CATSRGQATNEKLFF.

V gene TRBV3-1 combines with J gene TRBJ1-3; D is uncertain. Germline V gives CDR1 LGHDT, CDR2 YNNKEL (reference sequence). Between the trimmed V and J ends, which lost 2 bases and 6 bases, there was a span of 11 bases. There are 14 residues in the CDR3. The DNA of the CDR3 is TGTGCCAGCAGCCAAAAGGACGGGAAAAACACCATATATTTT. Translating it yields CASSQKDGKNTIYF.

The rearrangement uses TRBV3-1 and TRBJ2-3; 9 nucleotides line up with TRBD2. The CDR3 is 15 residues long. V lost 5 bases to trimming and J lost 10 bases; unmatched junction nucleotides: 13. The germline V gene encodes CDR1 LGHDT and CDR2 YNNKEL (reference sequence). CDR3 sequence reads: CASSLLSGGRRSQYF. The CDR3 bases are TGTGCCAGCAGCTTACTTAGCGGGGGACGCCGTTCGCAGTATTTT.

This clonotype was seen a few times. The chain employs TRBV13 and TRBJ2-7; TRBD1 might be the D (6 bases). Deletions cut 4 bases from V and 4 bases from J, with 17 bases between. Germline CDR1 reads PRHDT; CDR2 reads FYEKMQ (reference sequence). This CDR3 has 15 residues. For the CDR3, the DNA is TGTGCCAGCAGCTCCCTAGGGGACATGCCGTACGAGCAGTACTTC. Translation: CASSSLGDMPYEQYF.

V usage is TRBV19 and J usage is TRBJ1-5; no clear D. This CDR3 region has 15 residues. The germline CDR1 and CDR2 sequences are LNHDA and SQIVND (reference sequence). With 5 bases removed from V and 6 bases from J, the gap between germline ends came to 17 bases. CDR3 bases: TGTGCCAGTAGTCCTCAATCGGTGGGATTTCAGCCCCAGCATTTT. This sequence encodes CASSPQSVGFQPQHF.

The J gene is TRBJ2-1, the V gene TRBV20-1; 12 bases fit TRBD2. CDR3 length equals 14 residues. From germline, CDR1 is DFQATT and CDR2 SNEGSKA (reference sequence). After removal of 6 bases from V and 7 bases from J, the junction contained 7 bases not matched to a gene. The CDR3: CSAPTSGRGNEQFF. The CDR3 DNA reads TGCAGTGCGCCGACTAGCGGGAGAGGTAATGAGCAGTTCTTC.

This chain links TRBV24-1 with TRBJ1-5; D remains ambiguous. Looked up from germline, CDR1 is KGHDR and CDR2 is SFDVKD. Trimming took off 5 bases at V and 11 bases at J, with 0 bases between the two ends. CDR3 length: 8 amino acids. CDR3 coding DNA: TGTGCCACCAGTGCCCAGCATTTT. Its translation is CATSAQHF.

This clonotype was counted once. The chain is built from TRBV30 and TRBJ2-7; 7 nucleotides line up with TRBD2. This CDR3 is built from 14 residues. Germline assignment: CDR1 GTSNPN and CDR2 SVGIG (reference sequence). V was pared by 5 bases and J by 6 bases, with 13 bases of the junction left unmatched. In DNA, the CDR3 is TGTGCCTGGGGTCTTAAGGGAGGGCCGGGCGAGCAGTACTTC. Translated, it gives CAWGLKGGPGEQYF.

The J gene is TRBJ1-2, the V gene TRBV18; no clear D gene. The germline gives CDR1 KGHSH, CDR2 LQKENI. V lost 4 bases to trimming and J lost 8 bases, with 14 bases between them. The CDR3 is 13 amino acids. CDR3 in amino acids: CASSQLQDGGYTF. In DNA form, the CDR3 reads TGTGCCAGCTCACAGTTGCAGGACGGCGGCTACACCTTC.

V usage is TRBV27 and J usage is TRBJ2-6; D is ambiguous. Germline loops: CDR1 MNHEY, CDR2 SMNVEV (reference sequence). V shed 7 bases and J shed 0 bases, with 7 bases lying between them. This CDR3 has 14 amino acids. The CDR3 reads CASKESSGANVLTF. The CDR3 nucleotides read TGTGCCAGCAAAGAGAGCTCTGGGGCCAACGTCCTGACTTTC.

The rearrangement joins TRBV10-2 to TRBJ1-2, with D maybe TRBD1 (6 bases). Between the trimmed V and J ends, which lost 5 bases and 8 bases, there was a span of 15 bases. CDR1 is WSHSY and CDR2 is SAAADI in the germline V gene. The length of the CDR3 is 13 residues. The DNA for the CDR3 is TGCGCCAGCAGTTTACAGGGACTAGGAGGCTACACCTTC. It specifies CASSLQGLGGYTF.

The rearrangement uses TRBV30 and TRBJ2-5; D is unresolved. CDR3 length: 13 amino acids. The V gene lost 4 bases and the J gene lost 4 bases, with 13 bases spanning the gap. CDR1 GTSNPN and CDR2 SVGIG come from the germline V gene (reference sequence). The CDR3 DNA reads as TGTGCCTGGATTAAAAGGGCAGGAGAGACCCAGTACTTC. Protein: CAWIKRAGETQYF.

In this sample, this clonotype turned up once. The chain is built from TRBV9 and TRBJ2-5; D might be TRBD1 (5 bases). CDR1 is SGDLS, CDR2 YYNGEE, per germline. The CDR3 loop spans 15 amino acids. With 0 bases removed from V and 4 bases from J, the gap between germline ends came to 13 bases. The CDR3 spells CASSVAPGQGETQYF. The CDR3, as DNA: TGTGCCAGCAGCGTAGCTCCAGGGCAAGGAGAGACCCAGTACTTC.

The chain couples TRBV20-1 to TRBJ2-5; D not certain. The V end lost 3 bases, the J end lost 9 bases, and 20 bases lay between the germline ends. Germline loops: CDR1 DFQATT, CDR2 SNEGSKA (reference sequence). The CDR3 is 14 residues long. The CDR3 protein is CSASEEPVILSQYF. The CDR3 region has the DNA TGCAGTGCTAGCGAGGAGCCGGTTATTTTGTCCCAGTACTTC.

This chain's CDR3 is CASSQSGRADTQYF. The DNA of the CDR3 is TGCGCCAGCAGTCAAAGCGGGAGGGCAGATACGCAGTATTTT. The chain carries TRBV23-1 and TRBJ2-3; 10 bases agree with TRBD2. TRBV23-1 is classed as an ORF, of uncertain function. CDR3 size: 14 residues. After removal of 2 bases from V and 4 bases from J, the junction contained 0 bases not matched to a gene.

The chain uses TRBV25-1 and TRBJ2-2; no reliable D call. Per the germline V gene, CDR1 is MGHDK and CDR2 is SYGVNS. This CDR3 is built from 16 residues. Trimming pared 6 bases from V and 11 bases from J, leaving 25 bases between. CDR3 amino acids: CASSPDFLGMNDELFF. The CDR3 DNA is TGTGCCAGCAGCCCTGATTTTCTAGGGATGAACGACGAGCTGTTTTTT. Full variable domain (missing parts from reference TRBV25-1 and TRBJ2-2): EADIYQTPRYLVIGTGKKITLECSQTMGHDKMYWYQQDPGMELHLIHYSYGVNSTEKGDLSSESTVSRIRTEHFPLTLESARPSHTSQYLCASSPDFLGMNDELFFGEGSRLTVL.